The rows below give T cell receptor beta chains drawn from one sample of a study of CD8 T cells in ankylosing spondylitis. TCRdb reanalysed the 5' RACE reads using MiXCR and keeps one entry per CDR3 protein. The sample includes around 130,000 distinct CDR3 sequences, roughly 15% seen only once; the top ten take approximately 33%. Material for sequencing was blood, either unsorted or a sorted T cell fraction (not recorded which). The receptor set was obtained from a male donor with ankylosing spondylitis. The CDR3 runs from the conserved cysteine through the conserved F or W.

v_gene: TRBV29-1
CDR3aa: CSVYATDTGELFFF

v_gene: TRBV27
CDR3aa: CASSLGLARGANEQFF

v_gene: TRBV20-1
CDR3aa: CSARGLAGVPYEQYF

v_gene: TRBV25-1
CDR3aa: CASSEFANSYEQYF

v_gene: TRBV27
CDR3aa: CASSLLGTGIAGELFF

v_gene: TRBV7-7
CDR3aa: CASSLADSSYNEQFF

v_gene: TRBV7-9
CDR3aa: CASSSRGLNTGELFF

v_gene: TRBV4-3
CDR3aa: CASSQFRFSGSHEQFF

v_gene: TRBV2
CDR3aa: CASSSDRGTEAFF

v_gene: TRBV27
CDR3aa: CASSLSGHPNYGYTF

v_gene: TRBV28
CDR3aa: CASSFYATYEQYF

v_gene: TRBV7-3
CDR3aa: CASSLMGTSGPSTDTQYF

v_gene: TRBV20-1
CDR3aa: CSARASAWNTGELFFF

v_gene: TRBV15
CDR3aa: CATSRGLAGHTDTQYF

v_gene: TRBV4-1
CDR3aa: CASSLRQAVTDTQYF

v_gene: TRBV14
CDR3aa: CASSLGTDSYGYTF

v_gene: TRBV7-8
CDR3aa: CASTRTSGRRHEQFF

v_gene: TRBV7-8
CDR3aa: CASSLGSRTDYEQYF

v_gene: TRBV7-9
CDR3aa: CASIGSGGEKLFF

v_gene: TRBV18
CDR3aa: CASSRLLADKRNNEQFF

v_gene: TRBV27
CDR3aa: CASSPGISGANVLTF

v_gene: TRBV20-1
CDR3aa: CSARVLADVYEQYF

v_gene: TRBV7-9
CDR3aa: CASSVSSGAIDEQFF

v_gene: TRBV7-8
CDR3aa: CASSLGLGGGQPQHF

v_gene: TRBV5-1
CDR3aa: CASSIHLAGAYNEQYF

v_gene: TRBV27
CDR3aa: CASSLSQGQMNTEAFF

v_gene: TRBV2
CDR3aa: CASRGETQYF